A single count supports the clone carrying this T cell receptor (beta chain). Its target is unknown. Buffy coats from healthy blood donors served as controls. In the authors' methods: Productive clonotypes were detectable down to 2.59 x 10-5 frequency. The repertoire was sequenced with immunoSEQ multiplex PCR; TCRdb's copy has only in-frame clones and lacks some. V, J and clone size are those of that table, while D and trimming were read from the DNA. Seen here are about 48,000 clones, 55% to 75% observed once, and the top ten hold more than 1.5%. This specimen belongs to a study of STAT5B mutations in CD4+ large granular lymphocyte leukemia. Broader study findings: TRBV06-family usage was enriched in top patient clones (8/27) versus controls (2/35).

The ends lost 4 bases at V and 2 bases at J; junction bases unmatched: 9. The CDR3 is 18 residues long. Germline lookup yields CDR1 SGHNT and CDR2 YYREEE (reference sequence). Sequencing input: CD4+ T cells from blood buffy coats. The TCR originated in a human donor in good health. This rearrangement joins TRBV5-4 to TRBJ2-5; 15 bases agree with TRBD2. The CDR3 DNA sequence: TGTGCCAGCAGCCCGGGACTAGCGGGGGGCAAACATCAAGAGACCCAGTACTTC. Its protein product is CASSPGLAGGKHQETQYF.